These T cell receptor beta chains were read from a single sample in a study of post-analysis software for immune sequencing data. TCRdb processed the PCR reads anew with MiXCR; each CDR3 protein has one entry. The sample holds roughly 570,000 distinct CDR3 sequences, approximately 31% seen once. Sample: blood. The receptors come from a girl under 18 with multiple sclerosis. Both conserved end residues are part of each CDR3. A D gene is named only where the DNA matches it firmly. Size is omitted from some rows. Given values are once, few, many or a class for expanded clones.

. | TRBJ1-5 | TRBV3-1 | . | CASSQGTVGHQPQHF | TGTGCCAGCAGCCAAGGGACAGTCGGTCACCAGCCCCAGCATTTT
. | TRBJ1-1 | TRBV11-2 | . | CASSGAVGTEAFF | TGTGCCAGCAGCGGGGCCGTTGGTACTGAAGCTTTCTTT
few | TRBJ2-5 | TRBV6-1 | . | CASSEASAVETQYF | TGTGCCAGCAGTGAAGCGTCTGCCGTGGAGACCCAGTACTTC
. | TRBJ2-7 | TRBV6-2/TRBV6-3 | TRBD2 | CASSPLGLAGVSSYNEQYF | TGTGCCAGCAGCCCCCTAGGGCTAGCGGGGGTGAGCTCCTACAATGAGCAGTACTTC
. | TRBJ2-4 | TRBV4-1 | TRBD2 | CASSQGLAGELAKNILYF | TGCGCCAGCAGCCAAGGACTAGCGGGGGAACTAGCCAAAAACATTCTGTACTTC
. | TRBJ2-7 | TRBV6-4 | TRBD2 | CASSDSSFSAGGGYEQYF | TGTGCCAGCAGTGACTCGAGTTTTAGCGCGGGGGGAGGGTACGAGCAGTACTTC
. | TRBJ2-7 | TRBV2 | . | CASTAFPYEQYF | TGTGCCAGCACGGCTTTCCCTTACGAGCAGTACTTC
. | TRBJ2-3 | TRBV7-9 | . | CASSLGVDTSTDTQYF | TGTGCCAGCAGCTTAGGGGTCGACACTAGCACAGATACGCAGTATTTT
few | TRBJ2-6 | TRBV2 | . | CASTDAPHRAGANVLTF | TGTGCCAGCACTGATGCCCCGCACAGGGCTGGGGCCAACGTCCTGACTTTC
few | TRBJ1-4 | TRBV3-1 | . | CASSLLRGEKLFF | TGTGCCAGCAGCCTCCTGCGGGGCGAAAAACTGTTTTTT
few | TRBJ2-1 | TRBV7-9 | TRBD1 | CASSFASGGAYNEQFF | TGTGCCAGCAGCTTTGCGTCAGGGGGTGCCTACAATGAGCAGTTCTTC
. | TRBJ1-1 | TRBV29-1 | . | CSAWTPAGTEAFF | TGCAGCGCGTGGACCCCGGCTGGAACTGAAGCTTTCTTT
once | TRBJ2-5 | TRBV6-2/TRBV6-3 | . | CASGRLVGETQYF | TGTGCCAGTGGAAGACTAGTCGGCGAGACCCAGTACTTC
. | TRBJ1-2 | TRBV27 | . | CASSLRRQTLYGYTF | TGTGCCAGCAGTTTAAGGCGACAGACTCTCTATGGCTACACCTTC
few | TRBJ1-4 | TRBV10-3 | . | CTISGAGASANEKLFF | TGTACCATCAGTGGGGCGGGGGCGTCGGCTAATGAAAAACTGTTTTTT
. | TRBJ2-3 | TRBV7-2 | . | CASSSFADTQYF | TGTGCCAGCAGCTCCTTCGCGGATACGCAGTATTTT
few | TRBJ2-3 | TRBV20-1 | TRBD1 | CSASRDRSSTDTQYF | TGCAGTGCTAGCCGGGACAGGTCCAGCACAGATACGCAGTATTTT
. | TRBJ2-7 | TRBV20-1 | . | CSARVDGGPYEQYF | TGCAGTGCTAGGGTCGACGGGGGCCCGTACGAGCAGTACTTC
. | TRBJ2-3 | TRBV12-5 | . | CASTLELDRHTDTQYF | TGTGCTAGCACGCTAGAACTGGACAGACACACAGATACGCAGTATTTT
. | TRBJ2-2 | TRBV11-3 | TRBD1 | CASRFGTGRPEDTGELFF | TGTGCCAGCAGGTTCGGGACAGGGAGACCTGAGGACACCGGGGAGCTGTTTTTT
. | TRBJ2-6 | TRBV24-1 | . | CATSGRHFSGANVLTF | TGTGCCACCAGTGGGAGACATTTCTCTGGGGCCAACGTCCTGACTTTC
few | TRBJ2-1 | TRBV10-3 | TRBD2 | CAISELAGMYNEQFF | TGTGCCATCAGCGAACTAGCGGGGATGTACAATGAGCAGTTCTTC
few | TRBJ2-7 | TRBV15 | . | CATSRERGSNYEQYF | TGTGCCACCAGCAGAGAAAGGGGTTCTAACTACGAGCAGTACTTC
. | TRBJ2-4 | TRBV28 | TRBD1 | CASSFLMGQVSKNIQYF | TGTGCCAGCAGCTTTTTGATGGGACAGGTTTCCAAAAACATTCAGTACTTC
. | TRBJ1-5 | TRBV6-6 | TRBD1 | CASRDDRGNNQPQHF | TGTGCCAGCAGGGACGACAGGGGTAACAATCAGCCCCAGCATTTT
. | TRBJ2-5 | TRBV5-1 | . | CASSRPGEETQYF | TGCGCCAGCAGCAGACCAGGTGAAGAGACCCAGTACTTC
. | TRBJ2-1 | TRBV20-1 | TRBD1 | CSARDGRGRDEQFF | TGCAGTGCTAGAGACGGCAGGGGGCGCGATGAGCAGTTCTTC
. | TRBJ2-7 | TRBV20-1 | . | CSAGKGEPYEQYF | TGCAGTGCAGGGAAGGGGGAACCCTACGAGCAGTACTTC
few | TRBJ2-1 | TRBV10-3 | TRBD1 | CAIKVDRVNEQFF | TGTGCCATCAAGGTAGACAGGGTCAATGAGCAGTTCTTC